The entry below gives a single T cell receptor beta chain sequence along with its context. Its antigen remains unidentified. These data belong to a study of CD8 T cells in Susac syndrome. Overall study findings and caveats: Acknowledgment was made by the study that its TCR sequencing and HLA analysis involved a relatively small number of individuals.

CDR3 length: 18 amino acids. Germline V gene data show CDR1 as SGHDN and CDR2 as FVKESK. Trimming took off 0 bases at V and 7 bases at J, with 21 bases between the two ends. It was with random hexamers that roughly 0.45 to 1 ug RNA was reverse transcribed. Amplification of TCR beta CDR3 spanned 54 Vbeta and 13 Jbeta via immunoSEQ multiplex PCR. TCRdb re-analysed the immunoSEQ multiplex PCR reads in MiXCR, keeping a single row per CDR3 protein. The data show 300,000 or so distinct CDR3 sequences, with 92% seen just once and approximately 0.065% held by the top ten. This TCR was sampled from a human donor with multiple sclerosis. The gene calls are TRBV14 and TRBJ1-4, with D possibly TRBD1 on 6 matching bases. The sequencing input was CD4+ T cells from PBMCs. Here the CDR3 reads CASSQDRGRGSLAEKLFF. The DNA of the CDR3 is TGTGCCAGCAGCCAAGATCGGGGCAGGGGCAGTCTAGCTGAAAAACTGTTTTTT.